The rows below give T cell receptor beta chains drawn from one sample of a study of T cell changes during pregnancy in multiple sclerosis. The protocol was immunoSEQ multiplex PCR, while the TCRdb copy is restricted to in-frame clones and leaves out a portion. This repertoire shows roughly 110,000 clones, more than 85% found once; its top ten account for 1.5%. The specimen was peripheral blood, collected in the third trimester of pregnancy. These receptors were collected from a female donor with multiple sclerosis, enrolled in a pregnancy study. Both conserved end residues are trimmed from each CDR3. For some rows the clone size is stated as once, few or many, or as a class when expanded; others skip it.

v_call: TRBV6-5; clone_size: .; j_call: TRBJ1-5; cdr3_aa: ASSLLAGSNQPQH
v_call: TRBV2; clone_size: once; j_call: TRBJ2-7; cdr3_aa: ASSDPSDRPSYEQY
v_call: TRBV19; clone_size: .; j_call: TRBJ2-7; cdr3_aa: ASSVGGNEQC
v_call: TRBV4-2; clone_size: few; j_call: TRBJ2-5; cdr3_aa: ASSQPQGGTGGAETQY
v_call: TRBV7-9; clone_size: .; j_call: TRBJ1-1; cdr3_aa: ASSTWGQGIPTEAF
v_call: TRBV5-5; clone_size: .; j_call: TRBJ1-6; cdr3_aa: ASTSTGGLYNSPLH
v_call: TRBV19; clone_size: .; j_call: TRBJ2-2; cdr3_aa: ASSMEVTGELF
v_call: TRBV6-1; clone_size: .; j_call: TRBJ2-3; cdr3_aa: ASSEVLAGSTDTQY
v_call: TRBV30; clone_size: .; j_call: TRBJ1-4; cdr3_aa: AWSVRGEKLF
v_call: TRBV28; clone_size: once; j_call: TRBJ1-2; cdr3_aa: ASSPPGGAYGYT
v_call: TRBV19; clone_size: .; j_call: TRBJ2-1; cdr3_aa: ASSIDSGTYNEQF
v_call: TRBV9; clone_size: .; j_call: TRBJ1-5; cdr3_aa: ASSVLPGTRNQPQH
v_call: TRBV7-8; clone_size: .; j_call: TRBJ2-2; cdr3_aa: ASSLPGTYSTGELF
v_call: TRBV5-1; clone_size: .; j_call: TRBJ1-1; cdr3_aa: ASSLGAQDTEAF
v_call: TRBV7-6; clone_size: .; j_call: TRBJ2-5; cdr3_aa: ASSPSSRETQY
v_call: TRBV11-2; clone_size: .; j_call: TRBJ1-4; cdr3_aa: ASSLGGGGTDEKLF
v_call: TRBV7-2; clone_size: .; j_call: TRBJ2-1; cdr3_aa: ASSIRGLVNNEQF
v_call: TRBV5-4; clone_size: .; j_call: TRBJ1-1; cdr3_aa: ASSLTGGNTEAF
v_call: TRBV10-3; clone_size: .; j_call: TRBJ1-2; cdr3_aa: AISTGTGSIYGYT
v_call: TRBV7-6; clone_size: .; j_call: TRBJ2-3; cdr3_aa: ASSKSSGGATDTQY
v_call: TRBV6-1; clone_size: .; j_call: TRBJ2-7; cdr3_aa: ASSEALPGQGYEQY
v_call: TRBV6-5; clone_size: .; j_call: TRBJ1-4; cdr3_aa: ASSFTENEKLF